This T cell receptor beta chain comes out of a study of blood T cell repertoires in COVID-19. This CDR3 spans 15 amino acids. Germline CDR1 reads LNHDA; CDR2 reads SQIVND (reference sequence). V shed 5 bases, J shed 1 base, and the junction held 4 bases outside the gene matches. Sequencing was performed with immunoSEQ multiplex PCR; in TCRdb, only in-frame clones are kept and a portion is missing. The data show 150,000 or so clones, around 87% seen once. This rearrangement joins TRBV19 to TRBJ2-7, with 11 bases fitting TRBD2. This receptor was taken from a man older than 75 with acute or convalescent COVID-19. The specimen was peripheral blood. The CDR3 is CASSVTSGGSYEQYF. CDR3 DNA: TGTGCCAGTAGTGTTACTAGCGGGGGATCCTACGAGCAGTACTTC.